The next 21 T cell receptor beta chains were all read from a single sample in a study of cytomegalovirus exposure and HLA in healthy donors. Primers for the PCR totalled 60 Vbeta and 13 Jbeta. Produced via immunoSEQ multiplex PCR; TCRdb's table is partial and in-frame only. The sample has 95,000 to 110,000 clones, about 80% seen once. The sequencing sample was made of PBMCs. All receptors derive from a woman between 18 and 29 years old in good health and CMV-seropositive.

V gene TRBV28 combines with J gene TRBJ2-4; 10 bases are a match to TRBD2. Germline V gene lookup returns CDR1 MDHEN and CDR2 SYDVKM. This CDR3 contains 16 residues. V lost 6 bases to trimming and J lost 0 bases; unmatched junction nucleotides: 5. In DNA, the CDR3 is TGTGCCAGCAGCCGAACTAGCGGGATAGCCAAAAACATTCAGTACTTC. Translated: CASSRTSGIAKNIQYF.

This chain links TRBV27 with TRBJ2-1, with TRBD2 matching over 9 bases. After removal of 5 bases from V and 1 base from J, the junction contained 6 bases not matched to a gene. Per germline, CDR1 MNHEY and CDR2 SMNVEV (reference sequence). The CDR3 runs 16 residues. CDR3 loop: CASSPLTSGSYNEQFF. For the CDR3, the DNA is TGTGCCAGCAGTCCCCTGACTAGCGGATCCTACAATGAGCAGTTCTTC.

The chain joins TRBV6-1 to TRBJ1-4; D not resolved. Germline-derived CDR1 and CDR2 are MNHNS and SASEGT. The CDR3 is 14 residues long. V lost 8 bases and J lost 4, with 14 bases in between. CDR3 region: CASHTGSLNEKLFF. CDR3 coding DNA: TGTGCCAGCCATACGGGATCCCTTAATGAAAAACTGTTTTTT.

The chain carries TRBV11-2 and TRBJ1-1; no definite D call. This CDR3 has 14 residues. The ends were cut back, 5 bases at V and 6 bases at J, with 16 bases in the middle. CDR1 is SGHAT, CDR2 FQNNGV, per germline. The DNA of the CDR3 is TGTGCCAGCAGCCCAGGACTGAGTGGTGCTGAAGCTTTCTTT. This codes for CASSPGLSGAEAFF.

This chain joins TRBV19 and TRBJ1-1; unclear D gene. Trimming took off 1 base at V and 1 base at J, with 7 bases between the two ends. This CDR3 is built from 14 residues. In germline, CDR1 is LNHDA, CDR2 SQIVND (reference sequence). This chain's CDR3 is CASSIVGGNTEAFF. The CDR3 nucleotides are TGTGCCAGTAGTATAGTGGGAGGGAACACTGAAGCTTTCTTT.

The V and J genes are TRBV10-3 and TRBJ1-2; D not resolved. The germline V and J ends were trimmed by 4 bases and 0 bases, with 9 bases remaining between them. This CDR3 contains 14 residues. CDR1 and CDR2 from the germline V gene are ENHRY and SYGVKD. CDR3 in DNA: TGTGCCATCAGTGGAGGACTTTCTAACTATGGCTACACCTTC. Protein sequence: CAISGGLSNYGYTF.

This sequence joins TRBV6-5 and TRBJ2-5; 9 bases line up with TRBD1. Per germline, CDR1 MNHEY and CDR2 SVGAGI. This CDR3 has 13 amino acids. With V trimmed by 4 bases and J by 11 bases, 8 bases remained unmatched. The CDR3 spells CASSSGTGLEQYF. In DNA form, the CDR3 reads TGTGCCAGCAGTTCCGGGACAGGGCTTGAGCAGTACTTC.

The chain's CDR3 is CATEGASPGYTF. Written as DNA, the CDR3 is TGTGCCACCGAGGGGGCATCTCCTGGCTACACCTTC. This chain connects TRBV18 to TRBJ1-2, with 7 bases that match TRBD1. The ends lost 10 bases at V and 7 bases at J; junction bases unmatched: 9. Per the germline V gene, CDR1 is KGHSH and CDR2 is LQKENI. This CDR3 spans 12 amino acids.

This clone was seen once. The J gene is TRBJ2-7, the V gene TRBV7-8; 8 bases are a match to TRBD2. CDR1 SGHVS and CDR2 FQNEAQ come from the germline V gene. Germline trimming cut 1 base from V and 1 base from J; bases unmatched to any gene: 3. The CDR3 is 15 amino acids. As DNA, the CDR3 is TGTGCCAGCAGCTTAGAAGCGGGAGCGTCCTACGAGCAGTACTTC. It is translated as CASSLEAGASYEQYF.

This rearrangement joins TRBV28 to TRBJ2-7; TRBD2 matches at 9 bases. With V trimmed by 8 bases and J by 4 bases, 6 bases remained unmatched. This CDR3 comprises 13 residues. Germline lookup yields CDR1 MDHEN and CDR2 SYDVKM. CDR3 protein: CASRREGLYEQYF. The CDR3, as DNA: TGTGCCAGCCGGCGGGAGGGCCTGTACGAGCAGTACTTC. The complete variable domain, with remaining parts taken from reference TRBV28 and TRBJ2-7, reads DVKVTQSSRYLVKRTGEKVFLECVQDMDHENMFWYRQDPGLGLRLIYFSYDVKMKEKGDIPEGYSVSREKKERFSLILESASTNQTSMYLCASRREGLYEQYFGPGTRLTVT.

The chain is built from TRBV5-6 and TRBJ1-4; the D gene is possibly TRBD1 (6 bases). Trimming stripped 4 bases from V and 8 bases from J, with 15 bases between. CDR1 is SGHDT and CDR2 is YYEEEE in the germline V gene. This CDR3 comprises 14 residues. CDR3 in amino acids: CASSGQRFKEKLFF. For the CDR3, the DNA is TGTGCCAGCAGCGGACAGCGGTTTAAAGAAAAACTGTTTTTT.

The gene calls are TRBV6-5 and TRBJ2-7; TRBD1 aligns across 7 bases. Germline V gene sequence: CDR1 MNHEY, CDR2 SVGAGI. Trimming at V came to 6 bases and at J to 3 bases, leaving 2 bases not matched to a gene. CDR3 length: 12 amino acids. CDR3 residues: CASRGTVYEQYF. The DNA of the CDR3 is TGTGCCAGCAGGGGGACAGTCTACGAGCAGTACTTC.

V usage is TRBV6-1 and J usage is TRBJ2-1; D not certain. The germline gives CDR1 MNHNS, CDR2 SASEGT. V shed 1 base and J shed 0 bases, with 7 bases lying between them. The CDR3 runs 15 residues. The DNA of the CDR3 is TGTGCCAGCAGTGAAGTCGAGAGCTCCTACAATGAGCAGTTCTTC. Its protein is CASSEVESSYNEQFF.

The gene calls are TRBV4-2 and TRBJ1-1; weak D call: TRBD1 (5 bases). The CDR3 runs 17 residues. The V gene's germline CDR1 is LGHNA and CDR2 YNFKEQ. Trimming stripped 0 bases from V and 0 bases from J, with 14 bases between. The CDR3 nucleotides read TGTGCCAGCAGCCAAGATAGTCAGGGCAAAATGAACACTGAAGCTTTCTTT. Its protein product is CASSQDSQGKMNTEAFF.

The chain recombines TRBV29-1 with TRBJ2-3, with TRBD2 matching 7 bases. Losses at the gene ends were 6 bases for V and 3 bases for J; bases not matched to a gene: 6. Per germline, CDR1 SQVTM and CDR2 ANQGSEA. The CDR3 runs to 13 residues. CDR3 loop: CSVGLDPTDTQYF. CDR3 bases: TGCAGCGTCGGACTAGATCCGACAGATACGCAGTATTTT.

This clone was seen only once. The chain carries TRBV6-6 and TRBJ2-7; no definite D call. Germline loops: CDR1 MNHNY, CDR2 SVGAGI (reference sequence). The CDR3 runs 11 residues. V lost 2 bases, J lost 4 bases, and 3 bases lay in between. CDR3 amino acids: CASSYQYEQYF. In DNA, the CDR3 is TGTGCCAGCAGTTACCAGTACGAGCAGTACTTC.

This clone was observed a single time. V gene TRBV29-1 combines with J gene TRBJ1-2; tentatively, D is TRBD1 (6 bases). CDR3 length equals 11 residues. V lost 8 bases to trimming and J lost 4 bases, with 11 bases between them. The germline gives CDR1 SQVTM, CDR2 ANQGSEA. CDR3 sequence: CSIWTAYGYTF. The CDR3 DNA reads TGCAGCATATGGACAGCCTATGGCTACACCTTC.

CDR3 amino acids: CASSSVPGQGAAEQYF. CDR3 bases: TGCGCCAGCAGCTCGGTACCCGGACAGGGGGCTGCAGAGCAGTACTTC. The genes are TRBV5-1 and TRBJ2-7; 11 bases match TRBD1. CDR3 length: 16 amino acids. The germline V gene has CDR1 SGHRS and CDR2 YFSETQ. The J segment lost 7 bases and the V segment lost 3 bases, leaving 12 bases of the junction unmatched.

The CDR3 loop is CASSLLAGGGTDTQYF. As DNA, the CDR3 is TGTGCCAGCAGCCTACTAGCGGGAGGGGGCACAGATACGCAGTATTTT. This chain links TRBV9 with TRBJ2-3; 13 bases map to TRBD2. This CDR3 spans 16 amino acids. The V gene's germline CDR1 is SGDLS and CDR2 YYNGEE. J was trimmed by 1 base and V by 4 bases; bases with no gene match: 3.

The table lists this clone with a count of one. The rearrangement links TRBV28 to TRBJ2-2; maybe TRBD1 (6 bases). Trimming removed 3 bases from V and 3 bases from J, with 8 bases in between. This CDR3 is built from 14 residues. Germline V gene sequence: CDR1 MDHEN, CDR2 SYDVKM. DNA for the CDR3: TGTGCCAGCAGTTTCCAGGGGTACACCGGGGAGCTGTTTTTT. This gives the protein CASSFQGYTGELFF.

The gene calls are TRBV9 and TRBJ2-2; D is uncertain. Germline CDR1 SGDLS, CDR2 YYNGEE. There are 17 residues in the CDR3. V was trimmed by 0 bases and J by 0 bases, leaving 12 bases between them. Here the CDR3 reads CASSVDPFPSNTGELFF. CDR3 in DNA: TGTGCCAGCAGCGTAGATCCTTTTCCCTCGAACACCGGGGAGCTGTTTTTT.